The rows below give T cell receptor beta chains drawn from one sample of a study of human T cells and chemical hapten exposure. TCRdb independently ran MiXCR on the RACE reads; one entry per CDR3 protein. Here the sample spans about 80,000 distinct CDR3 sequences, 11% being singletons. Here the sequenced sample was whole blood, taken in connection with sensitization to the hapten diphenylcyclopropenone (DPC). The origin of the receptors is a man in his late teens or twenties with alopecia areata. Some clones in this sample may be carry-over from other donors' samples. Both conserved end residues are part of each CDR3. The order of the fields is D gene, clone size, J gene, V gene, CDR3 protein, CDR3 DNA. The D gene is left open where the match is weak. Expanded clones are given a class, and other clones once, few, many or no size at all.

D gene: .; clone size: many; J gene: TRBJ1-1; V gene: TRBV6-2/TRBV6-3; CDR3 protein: CASRREGIRNTEAFF; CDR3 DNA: TGTGCCAGCAGACGCGAAGGGATCCGTAACACTGAAGCTTTCTTT
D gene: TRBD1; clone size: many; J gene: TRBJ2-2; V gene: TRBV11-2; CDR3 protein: CASSHPPGTGATGELFF; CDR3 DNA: TGTGCCAGCAGCCATCCCCCCGGGACAGGAGCCACCGGGGAGCTGTTTTTT
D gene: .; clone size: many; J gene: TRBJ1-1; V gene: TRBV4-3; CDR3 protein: CASSHTFGESATEAFF; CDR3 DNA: TGCGCCAGCAGCCACACCTTTGGTGAGTCGGCCACTGAAGCTTTCTTT
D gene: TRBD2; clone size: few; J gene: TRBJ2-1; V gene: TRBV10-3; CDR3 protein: CAITLPSGNEQFF; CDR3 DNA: TGTGCCATCACCCTGCCTAGCGGGAATGAGCAGTTCTTC
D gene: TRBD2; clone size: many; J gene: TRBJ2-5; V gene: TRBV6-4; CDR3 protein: CASSPAGLAWETQYF; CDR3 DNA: TGTGCCAGCAGTCCCGCCGGACTAGCATGGGAGACCCAGTACTTC
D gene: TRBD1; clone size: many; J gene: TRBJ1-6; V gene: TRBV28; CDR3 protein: CASSPGTGRSPLHF; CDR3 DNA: TGTGCCAGCAGTCCCGGGACAGGGCGATCACCCCTCCACTTT
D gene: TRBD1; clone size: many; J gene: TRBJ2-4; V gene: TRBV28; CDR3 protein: CASRDRGDKNIQYF; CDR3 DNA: TGTGCCAGCAGGGACAGGGGGGACAAAAACATTCAGTACTTC
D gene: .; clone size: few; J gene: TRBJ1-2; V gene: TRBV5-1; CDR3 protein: CASSLLTGTEGSGGYTF; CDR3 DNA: TGCGCCAGCAGCTTGCTTACAGGTACCGAAGGTTCTGGAGGCTACACCTTC
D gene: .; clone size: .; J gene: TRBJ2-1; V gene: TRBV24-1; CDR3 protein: CATSDPYNEQFF; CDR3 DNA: TGTGCCACCAGTGATCCGTATAATGAGCAGTTCTTC
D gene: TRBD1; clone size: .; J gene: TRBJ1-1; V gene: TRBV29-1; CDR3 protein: CSVGSQGVLVTEAFF; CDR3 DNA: TGCAGCGTTGGTTCGCAGGGGGTCTTGGTCACTGAAGCTTTCTTT
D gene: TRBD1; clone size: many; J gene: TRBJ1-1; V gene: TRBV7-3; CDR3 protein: CASSLTGAIGEAFF; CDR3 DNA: TGTGCCAGCAGCTTGACAGGGGCCATCGGTGAAGCTTTCTTT
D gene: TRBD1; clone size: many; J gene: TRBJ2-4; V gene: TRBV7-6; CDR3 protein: CASSLAIEQGGKNIQYF; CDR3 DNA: TGTGCCAGCAGCTTAGCGATAGAACAGGGGGGAAAAAACATTCAGTACTTC
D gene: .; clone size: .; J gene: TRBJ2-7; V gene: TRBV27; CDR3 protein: CASSLKVVGADTYEQYF; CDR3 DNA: TGTGCCAGCAGTTTAAAGGTGGTTGGGGCAGACACCTACGAGCAGTACTTC
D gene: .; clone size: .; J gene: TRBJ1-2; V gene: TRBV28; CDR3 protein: CASSLLAETYGYTF; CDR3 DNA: TGTGCCAGCAGTTTATTGGCGGAGACCTATGGCTACACCTTC
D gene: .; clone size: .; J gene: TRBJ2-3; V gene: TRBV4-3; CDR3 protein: CASSQDRGEATDTQYF; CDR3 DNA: TGCGCCAGCAGCCAAGATAGGGGGGAGGCCACAGATACGCAGTATTTT
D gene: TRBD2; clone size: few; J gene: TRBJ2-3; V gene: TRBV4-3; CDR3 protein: CASSQDPGLASTDTQYF; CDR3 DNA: TGCGCCAGCAGCCAAGATCCGGGACTAGCCTCCACAGATACGCAGTATTTT
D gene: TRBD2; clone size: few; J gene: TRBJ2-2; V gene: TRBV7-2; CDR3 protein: CASSLSISGENTGELFF; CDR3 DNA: TGTGCCAGCAGCTTATCGATTAGCGGGGAGAACACCGGGGAGCTGTTTTTT
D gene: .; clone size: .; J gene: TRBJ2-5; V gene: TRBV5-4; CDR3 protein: CASSPRTDQETQYF; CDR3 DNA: TGTGCCAGCAGCCCACGGACTGACCAAGAGACCCAGTACTTC
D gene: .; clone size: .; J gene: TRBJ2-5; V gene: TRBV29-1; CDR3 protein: CSVGQGGETQYF; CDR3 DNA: TGCAGCGTTGGACAGGGAGGCGAGACCCAGTACTTC
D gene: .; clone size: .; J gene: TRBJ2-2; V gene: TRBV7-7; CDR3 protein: CASSFLNTGELFF; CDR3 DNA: TGTGCCAGCAGCTTCCTGAACACCGGGGAGCTGTTTTTT
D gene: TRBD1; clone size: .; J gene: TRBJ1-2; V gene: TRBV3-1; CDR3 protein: CASSQRDRERYGYTF; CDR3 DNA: TGTGCCAGCAGCCAAAGGGACAGGGAACGATATGGCTACACCTTC
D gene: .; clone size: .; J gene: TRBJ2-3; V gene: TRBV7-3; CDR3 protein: CASSLNRASTDTQYF; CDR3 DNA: TGTGCCAGCAGCTTAAACAGGGCGAGCACAGATACGCAGTATTTT
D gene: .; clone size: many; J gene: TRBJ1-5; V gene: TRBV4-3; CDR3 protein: CASSQGWAEDSNQPQHF; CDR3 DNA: TGCGCCAGCAGCCAAGGGTGGGCAGAGGATAGCAATCAGCCCCAGCATTTT
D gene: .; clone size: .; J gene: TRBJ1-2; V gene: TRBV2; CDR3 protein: CASSDEGTNYGYTF; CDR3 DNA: TGTGCCAGCAGTGATGAGGGGACTAACTATGGCTACACCTTC
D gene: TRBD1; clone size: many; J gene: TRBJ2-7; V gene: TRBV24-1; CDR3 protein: CATRAGTGVYEQYF; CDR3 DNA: TGTGCCACCAGGGCCGGGACAGGGGTCTACGAGCAGTACTTC
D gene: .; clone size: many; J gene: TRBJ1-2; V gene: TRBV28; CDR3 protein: CASSAIQGRGYTF; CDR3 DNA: TGTGCCAGCAGTGCAATACAGGGCAGAGGCTACACCTTC
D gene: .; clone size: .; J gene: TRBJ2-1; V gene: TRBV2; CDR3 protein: CASNLGVGEQFF; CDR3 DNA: TGTGCCAGCAATCTAGGGGTAGGTGAGCAGTTCTTC
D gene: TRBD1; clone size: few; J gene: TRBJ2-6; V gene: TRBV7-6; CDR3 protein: CASSLVMQGAVGANVLTF; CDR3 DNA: TGTGCCAGCAGCTTAGTTATGCAGGGGGCTGTTGGGGCCAACGTCCTGACTTTC
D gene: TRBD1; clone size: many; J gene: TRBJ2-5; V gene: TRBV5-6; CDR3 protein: CASSSGYRGSRETQYF; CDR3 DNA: TGTGCCAGCAGCTCAGGTTACAGGGGGTCCCGGGAGACCCAGTACTTC
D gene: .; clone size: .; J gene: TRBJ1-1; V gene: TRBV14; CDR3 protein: CASSQLKSLNTEAFF; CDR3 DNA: TGTGCCAGCAGCCAATTGAAGAGCCTGAACACTGAAGCTTTCTTT
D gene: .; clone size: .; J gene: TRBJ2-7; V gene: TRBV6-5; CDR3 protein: CASSYSPGDSYEQYF; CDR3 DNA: TGTGCCAGCAGTTACTCGCCGGGAGATTCCTACGAGCAGTACTTC
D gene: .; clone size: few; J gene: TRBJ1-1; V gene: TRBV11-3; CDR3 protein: CASSLETDTEAFF; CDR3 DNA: TGTGCCAGCAGCTTAGAGACGGACACTGAAGCTTTCTTT
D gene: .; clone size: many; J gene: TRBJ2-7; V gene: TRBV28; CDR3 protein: CASSLIRRTYEQYF; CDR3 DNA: TGTGCCAGCAGTTTAATCCGCAGGACCTACGAGCAGTACTTC
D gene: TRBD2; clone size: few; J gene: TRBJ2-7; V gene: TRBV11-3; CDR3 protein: CASSIAGSSYEQYF; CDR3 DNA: TGTGCCAGCAGCATAGCGGGGAGCTCCTACGAGCAGTACTTC
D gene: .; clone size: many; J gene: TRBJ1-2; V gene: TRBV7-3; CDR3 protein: CASLLGGRFFGYGYTF; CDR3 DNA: TGTGCCAGCCTCTTGGGGGGAAGGTTTTTTGGCTATGGCTACACCTTC
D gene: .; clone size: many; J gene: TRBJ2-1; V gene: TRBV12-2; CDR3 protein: CARLAYLGLVGEQFF; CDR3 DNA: TGTGCAAGGCTCGCTTATTTGGGACTAGTCGGTGAGCAGTTCTTC
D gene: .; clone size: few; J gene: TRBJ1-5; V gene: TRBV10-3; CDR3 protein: CAISEGFGQPQHF; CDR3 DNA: TGTGCCATCAGTGAAGGGTTTGGTCAGCCCCAGCATTTT
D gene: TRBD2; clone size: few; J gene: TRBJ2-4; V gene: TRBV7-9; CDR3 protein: CASSLYLREAKNIQYF; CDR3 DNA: TGTGCCAGCAGCTTATATTTGCGGGAGGCCAAAAACATTCAGTACTTC
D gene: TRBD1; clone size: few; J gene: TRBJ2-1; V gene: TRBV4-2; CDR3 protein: CASSQLTGVNEQFF; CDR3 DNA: TGTGCCAGCAGCCAACTGACAGGGGTCAATGAGCAGTTCTTC
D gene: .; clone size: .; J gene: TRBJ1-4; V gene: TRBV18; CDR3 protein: CASSLGAPNEKLFF; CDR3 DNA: TGTGCCAGCTCACTCGGGGCCCCTAATGAAAAACTGTTTTTT
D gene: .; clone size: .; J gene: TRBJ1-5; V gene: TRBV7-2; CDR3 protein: CASSFRGHQPQHF; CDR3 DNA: TGTGCCAGCAGCTTCCGGGGCCATCAGCCCCAGCATTTT
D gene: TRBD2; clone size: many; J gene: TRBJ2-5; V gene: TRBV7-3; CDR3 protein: CASSLSPSGGRETQYF; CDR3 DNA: TGTGCCAGCAGCTTAAGCCCCAGCGGGGGGCGGGAGACCCAGTACTTC
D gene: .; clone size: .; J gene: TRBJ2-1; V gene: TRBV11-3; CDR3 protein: CASSSRDTGYNEQFF; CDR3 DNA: TGTGCCAGCAGCTCCCGGGACACGGGATACAATGAGCAGTTCTTC
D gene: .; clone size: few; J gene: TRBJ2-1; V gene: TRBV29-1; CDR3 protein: CSATLSLDNEQFF; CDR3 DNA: TGCAGCGCGACATTATCCCTTGACAATGAGCAGTTCTTC
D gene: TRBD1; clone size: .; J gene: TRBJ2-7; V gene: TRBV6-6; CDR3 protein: CASSYTGDFAYEQYF; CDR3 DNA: TGTGCCAGCAGTTATACAGGGGATTTTGCCTACGAGCAGTACTTC
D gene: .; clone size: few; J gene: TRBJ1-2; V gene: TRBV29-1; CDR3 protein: CSLGGRTNYGYTF; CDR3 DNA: TGCAGCCTAGGAGGCAGGACTAACTATGGCTACACCTTC
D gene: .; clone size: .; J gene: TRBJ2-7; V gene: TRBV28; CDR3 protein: CASIGRMYYEQYF; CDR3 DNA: TGTGCCAGCATCGGTCGAATGTACTACGAGCAGTACTTC
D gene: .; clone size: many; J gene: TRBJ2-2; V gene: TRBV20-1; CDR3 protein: CSAERGEENTGELFF; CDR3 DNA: TGCAGTGCAGAAAGGGGAGAAGAGAACACCGGGGAGCTGTTTTTT
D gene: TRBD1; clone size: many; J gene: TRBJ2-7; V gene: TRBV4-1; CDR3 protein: CASSLDTTPGQIIYEQYF; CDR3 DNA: TGCGCCAGCAGCCTAGATACTACCCCGGGACAGATTATCTACGAGCAGTACTTC
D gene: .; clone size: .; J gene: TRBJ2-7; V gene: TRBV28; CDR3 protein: CASSATYEQYF; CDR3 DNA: TGTGCCAGCAGTGCTACCTACGAGCAGTACTTC
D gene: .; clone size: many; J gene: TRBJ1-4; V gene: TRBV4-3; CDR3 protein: CASSQEGGATNEKLFF; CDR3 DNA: TGCGCCAGCAGCCAAGAAGGCGGAGCAACTAATGAAAAACTGTTTTTT
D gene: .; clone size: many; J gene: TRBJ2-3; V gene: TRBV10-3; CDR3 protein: CAIETGGLTDTQYF; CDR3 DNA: TGTGCCATCGAAACCGGCGGATTAACAGATACGCAGTATTTT
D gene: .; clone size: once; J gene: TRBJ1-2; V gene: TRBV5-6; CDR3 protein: CASSSTATTLETVGYGYTF; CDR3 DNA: TGTGCCAGCAGTTCCACAGCTACGACACTGGAGACAGTTGGCTATGGCTACACCTTC
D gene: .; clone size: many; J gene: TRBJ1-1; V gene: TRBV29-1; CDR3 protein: CSGQGGFNTEAFF; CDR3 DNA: TGCAGCGGTCAGGGCGGATTTAACACTGAAGCTTTCTTT
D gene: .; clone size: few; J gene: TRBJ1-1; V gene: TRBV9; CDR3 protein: CASSPQWDTEAFF; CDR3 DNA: TGTGCCAGCAGCCCCCAATGGGACACTGAAGCTTTCTTT
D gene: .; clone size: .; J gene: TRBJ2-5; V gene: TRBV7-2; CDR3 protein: CASSSEVKTQYF; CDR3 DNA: TGTGCCAGCAGCTCTGAGGTGAAGACCCAGTACTTC
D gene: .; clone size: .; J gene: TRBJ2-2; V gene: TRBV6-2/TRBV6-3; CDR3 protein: CASRRDGGELFF; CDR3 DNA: TGTGCCAGCAGGAGGGACGGCGGGGAGCTGTTTTTT
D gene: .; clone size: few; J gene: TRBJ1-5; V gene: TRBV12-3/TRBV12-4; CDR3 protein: CASSFHRNQPQHF; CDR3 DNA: TGTGCCAGCAGTTTCCACAGAAATCAGCCCCAGCATTTT
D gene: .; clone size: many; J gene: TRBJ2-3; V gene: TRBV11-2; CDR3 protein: CASSLVFGFLTDTQYF; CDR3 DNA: TGTGCCAGCAGCTTAGTGTTCGGGTTTTTGACAGATACGCAGTATTTT
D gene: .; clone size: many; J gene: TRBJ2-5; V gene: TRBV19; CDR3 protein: CASSYLETQYF; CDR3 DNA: TGTGCCAGTAGTTATTTGGAGACCCAGTACTTC